The next 15 T cell receptor beta chains were all read from a single sample in a study of T cells in Graves' hyperthyroidism and ophthalmopathy. Amplified regions were TCR beta CDR3 sequences from RNA transcripts. The HTBI set primed first-round TCR CDR3 RT-PCR. TCRdb reanalysed the multiplex PCR reads using MiXCR and keeps one entry per CDR3 protein. The table records 530,000 or so distinct CDR3 sequences, roughly 25% of them present only once. The sequenced material came from blood. The receptors stem from a woman in her twenties or thirties with Graves' ophthalmopathy.

The V call is TRBV7-2, the J call TRBJ1-2; D not resolved. Between the trimmed V and J ends, which lost 5 bases and 7 bases, there was a span of 11 bases. Per the germline V gene, CDR1 is SGHTA and CDR2 is FQGNSA. The CDR3 spans 12 residues. The CDR3 DNA sequence: TGTGCCAGCAGCACACTATGGAGTGGCTACACCTTC. Its translation: CASSTLWSGYTF.

The chain is built from TRBV6-4 and TRBJ2-5; D uncertain. Trimming shortened V by 5 bases and J by 5 bases, and 12 bases separated the two germline ends. From germline, CDR1 is MRHNA and CDR2 SNTAGT. This CDR3 is 13 amino acids long. CDR3 nucleotides: TGTGCCAGCAGTTATTGGGTTGGGGAGACCCAGTACTTC. It encodes CASSYWVGETQYF.

The rearrangement uses TRBV15 and TRBJ1-5, with TRBD1 matching 9 bases. Germline-derived CDR1 and CDR2 are LNHNV and YYDKDF (reference sequence). The CDR3 spans 15 residues. V shed 1 base, J shed 6 bases, and the junction held 4 bases outside the gene matches. The CDR3 protein is CATSRVGQGFQPQHF. The CDR3 bases are TGTGCCACCAGCAGAGTCGGACAGGGGTTTCAGCCCCAGCATTTT.

This clonotype was counted at least ten times. V usage is TRBV11-2 and J usage is TRBJ1-1; D is uncertain. Germline V gives CDR1 SGHAT, CDR2 FQNNGV. The ends were cut back, 4 bases at V and 0 bases at J, with 9 bases in the middle. CDR3 size: 14 residues. CDR3 DNA: TGTGCCAGCAGCTCAATTTTAATGAACACTGAAGCTTTCTTT. It encodes CASSSILMNTEAFF.

The CDR3 DNA reads TGCGCCAGCAGCCAGGACAGACGCGTAGGCGGCTACACCTTC. Protein sequence: CASSQDRRVGGYTF. The chain couples TRBV4-1 to TRBJ1-2; possible D gene TRBD1, 6 bases. Trimming left V 3 bases short and J 8 bases short, with 16 bases between. The CDR3 is 14 amino acids. CDR1 MGHRA and CDR2 YSYEKL come from the germline V gene.

This clonotype came up many times. The V and J genes are TRBV9 and TRBJ2-2; tentative D call: TRBD1 (5 bases). Germline values: CDR1 SGDLS, CDR2 YYNGEE. This CDR3 region has 16 residues. Trimming took 0 bases from V and 0 from J, leaving 9 bases between them. CDR3: CASSVAWGANTGELFF. DNA for the CDR3: TGTGCCAGCAGCGTAGCGTGGGGCGCGAACACCGGGGAGCTGTTTTTT.

This sequence joins TRBV6-5 and TRBJ2-7; the match to TRBD2 covers 7 bases. Germline CDR1 MNHEY, CDR2 SVGAGI. Trimming cost V 0 bases and J 3 bases; bases outside gene matches: 5. The CDR3 runs 15 residues. The CDR3 DNA follows: TGTGCCAGCAGTTACTCCAGCGGGAATCGCTACGAGCAGTACTTC. Translated: CASSYSSGNRYEQYF.

CDR3 amino acids: CASSLPLLTKGSGYTF. The CDR3 nucleotides read TGTGCCAGCAGTTTGCCCCTCCTGACTAAAGGGTCTGGCTACACCTTC. V gene TRBV12-3 or TRBV12-4 combines with J gene TRBJ1-2; D is uncertain. This CDR3 region has 16 residues. V was shortened by 3 bases and J by 7 bases, with 21 bases between the two germline ends.

V usage is TRBV5-1 and J usage is TRBJ2-1; D gene uncertain. Per the germline V gene, CDR1 is SGHRS and CDR2 is YFSETQ. This CDR3 spans 16 amino acids. V lost 0 bases and J 1 base, leaving 11 bases between the germline ends. CDR3 in DNA: TGCGCCAGCAGCTTGGATGGTCGGGTATCCTACAATGAGCAGTTCTTC. Amino acid sequence: CASSLDGRVSYNEQFF.

This clonotype came up many times. The J gene is TRBJ1-5, the V gene TRBV12-3 or TRBV12-4; 8 bases map to TRBD1. CDR3 length equals 15 residues. Losses at the gene ends were 8 bases for V and 5 bases for J; bases not matched to a gene: 11. The CDR3 DNA reads TGTGCCAGCGGTCTAAGGACAGGGTATGATCAGCCCCAGCATTTT. Protein product: CASGLRTGYDQPQHF.

This clonotype was counted ten times or more. This chain links TRBV20-1 with TRBJ1-6, with D perhaps TRBD1 (5 bases). This CDR3 is 14 amino acids long. Trimming cost V 2 bases and J 9 bases, with 14 bases left between them. The V gene's germline CDR1 is DFQATT and CDR2 SNEGSKA (reference sequence). This chain's CDR3 is CSARRGDGTSPLHF. CDR3 nucleotide sequence: TGCAGTGCTAGACGTGGGGACGGAACTTCACCCCTCCACTTT.

The rearrangement joins TRBV6-5 to TRBJ1-1; D is unresolved. CDR3 length: 14 amino acids. Per germline, CDR1 MNHEY and CDR2 SVGAGI. Trimming removed 4 bases from V and 1 base from J, with 10 bases in between. The CDR3 loop is CASSSMAGNTEAFF. As DNA, the CDR3 is TGTGCCAGCAGTTCGATGGCAGGGAACACTGAAGCTTTCTTT.

This clonotype was recorded many times. The chain has TRBV28 and TRBJ1-5; a weak D match, TRBD1 (5 bases). The CDR3 covers 17 residues. The germline V gene has CDR1 MDHEN and CDR2 SYDVKM. Trimming stripped 5 bases from V and 6 bases from J, with 23 bases between. CDR3 DNA: TGTGCCAGCAGTATCGATCGATGGCCGAGGGGCGTTCAGCCCCAGCATTTT. Protein product: CASSIDRWPRGVQPQHF.

This chain joins TRBV20-1 and TRBJ1-1; D is unresolved. Trimming stripped 8 bases from V and 9 bases from J, with 25 bases between. CDR3 length: 14 amino acids. Germline lookup yields CDR1 DFQATT and CDR2 SNEGSKA (reference sequence). DNA for the CDR3: TGCAGTTCTGCCCCCGGGGAGGACCGGAGGAAAGCTTTCTTT. Protein product: CSSAPGEDRRKAFF.

The chain couples TRBV12-3 or TRBV12-4 to TRBJ2-5; the D is unclear. The CDR3 has 11 residues. The V and J ends lost 6 bases and 9 bases respectively, with 11 bases between them. CDR3 protein: CASSPSGSQYF. The CDR3 DNA reads as TGTGCCAGCAGCCCGAGTGGATCCCAGTACTTC.